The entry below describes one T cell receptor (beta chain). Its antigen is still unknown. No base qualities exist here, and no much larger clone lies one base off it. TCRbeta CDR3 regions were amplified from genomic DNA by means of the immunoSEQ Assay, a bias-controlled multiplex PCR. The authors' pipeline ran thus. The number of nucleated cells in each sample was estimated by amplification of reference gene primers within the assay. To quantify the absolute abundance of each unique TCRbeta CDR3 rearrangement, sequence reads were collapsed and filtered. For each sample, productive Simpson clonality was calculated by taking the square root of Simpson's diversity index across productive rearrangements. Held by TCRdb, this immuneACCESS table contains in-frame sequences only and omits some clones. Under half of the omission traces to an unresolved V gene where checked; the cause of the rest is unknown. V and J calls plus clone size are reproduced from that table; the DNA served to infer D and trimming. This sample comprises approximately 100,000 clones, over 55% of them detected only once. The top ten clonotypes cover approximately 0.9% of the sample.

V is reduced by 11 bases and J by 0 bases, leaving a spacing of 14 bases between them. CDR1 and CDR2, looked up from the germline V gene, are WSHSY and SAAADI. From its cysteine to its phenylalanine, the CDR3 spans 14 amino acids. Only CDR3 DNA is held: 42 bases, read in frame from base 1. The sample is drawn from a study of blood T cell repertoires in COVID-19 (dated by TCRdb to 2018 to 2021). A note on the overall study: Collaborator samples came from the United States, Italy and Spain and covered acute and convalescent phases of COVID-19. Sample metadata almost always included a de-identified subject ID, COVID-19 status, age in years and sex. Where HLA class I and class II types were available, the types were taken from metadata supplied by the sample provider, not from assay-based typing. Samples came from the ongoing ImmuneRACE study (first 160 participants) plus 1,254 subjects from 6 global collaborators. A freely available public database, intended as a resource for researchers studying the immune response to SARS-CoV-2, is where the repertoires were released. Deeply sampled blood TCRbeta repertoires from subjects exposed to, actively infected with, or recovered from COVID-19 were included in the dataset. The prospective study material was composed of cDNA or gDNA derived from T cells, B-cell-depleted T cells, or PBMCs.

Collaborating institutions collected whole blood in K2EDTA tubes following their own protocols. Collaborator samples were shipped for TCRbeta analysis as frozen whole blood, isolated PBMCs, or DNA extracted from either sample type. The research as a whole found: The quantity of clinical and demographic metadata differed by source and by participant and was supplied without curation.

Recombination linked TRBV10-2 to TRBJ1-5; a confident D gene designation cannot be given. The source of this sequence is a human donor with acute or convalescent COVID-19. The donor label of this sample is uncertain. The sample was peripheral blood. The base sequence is TGCGCCTGCCGGGGTGGGCCTAGCAATCAGCCCCAGCATTTT. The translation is CACRGGPSNQPQHF.